The 11 T cell receptor beta chains in this list originate from one sample, sequenced in a study of CD8+ T cells in alopecia areata listed by TCRdb under 2018. Library creation used the immunoSEQ multiplex PCR assay. For TCR sequencing, RNA was extracted from every sample and reverse transcribed into cDNA to serve as template. TCRdb obtained this table from immuneACCESS and retained in-frame rearrangements with V and J assigned. These tables miss some clones; where compared with another copy, unresolved V genes account for less than half of the shortfall, and the remainder is unexplained. The sample data list about 210,000 clones, and approximately 72% of these were observed just once. The ten top clones hold around 1.2% of the sample. The sample's treatment or condition label, in plain terms: oral pan-JAK inhibitor, 5-10 mg twice daily. The starting material was CD4+ T cells sorted from blood, obtained at roughly week 45, from a patient treated with tofacitinib. The receptors derive from a human donor with alopecia areata.

The sample holds a few counts of this clone. This chain uses TRBV2 with TRBJ2-7; 7 nucleotides line up with TRBD1. Losses at the gene ends were 10 bases for V and 4 bases for J; bases not matched to a gene: 10. Germline V gives CDR1 SNHLY, CDR2 FYNNEI. The CDR3 has 13 residues. For the CDR3, the DNA is TGTGCCATAAGTAAGGGGGCTAGGTACGAGCAGTACTTC. It yields the protein CAISKGARYEQYF.

The chain combines TRBV29-1 with TRBJ1-1; D call uncertain. V shed 4 bases and J shed 0 bases, with 6 bases lying between them. Germline V gene data show CDR1 as SQVTM and CDR2 as ANQGSEA. The CDR3 runs to 12 residues. The CDR3 DNA is TGCAGCGTTGTACGAATGAACACTGAAGCTTTCTTT. It is translated as CSVVRMNTEAFF.

The chain is built from TRBV29-1 and TRBJ2-7; possible D gene TRBD1, 6 bases. There are 15 residues in the CDR3. Germline CDR1 and CDR2: SQVTM and ANQGSEA. Trimming cost V 1 base and J 0 bases, with 13 bases left between them. Here the CDR3 DNA reads TGCAGCGTTGAAGTTGGACAGTCATTCTCCTACGAGCAGTACTTC. Residues: CSVEVGQSFSYEQYF.

The V and J genes are TRBV7-6 and TRBJ2-5; 10 bases map to TRBD2. The CDR3 has 15 amino acids. Germline loops: CDR1 SGHVS, CDR2 FNYEAQ. Trimming took 11 bases from V and 1 from J; bases not matched to a gene: 10. CDR3: CASQRASGGQETQYF. DNA of the CDR3: TGTGCCTCGCAAAGGGCTAGCGGGGGCCAAGAGACCCAGTACTTC.

The chain links TRBV14 to TRBJ1-2, with D perhaps matching TRBD1 (5 bases). This CDR3 has 14 residues. In germline, CDR1 is SGHDN, CDR2 FVKESK. Trimming took 0 bases from V and 3 from J, leaving 8 bases between them. In DNA, the CDR3 is TGTGCCAGCAGCCAAGACAGGGCTCACTATGGCTACACCTTC. Translated: CASSQDRAHYGYTF.

The CDR3: CASSLKGYTEAFF. CDR3 nucleotide sequence: TGTGCCAGCAGTTTAAAGGGGTACACTGAAGCTTTCTTT. The rearrangement joins TRBV27 to TRBJ1-1, with a weak D call TRBD1 (5 bases). V was shortened by 2 bases and J by 3 bases, with 7 bases between the two germline ends. Germline assignment: CDR1 MNHEY and CDR2 SMNVEV (reference sequence). The CDR3 has 13 residues.

The gene calls are TRBV30 and TRBJ1-2; no firm D call. With 7 bases removed from V and 0 bases from J, the gap between germline ends came to 12 bases. CDR1 and CDR2 from the germline V gene are GTSNPN and SVGIG (reference sequence). CDR3 length: 13 residues. The CDR3 bases are TGTGCCTCTGCAAGGCAGGCTAACTATGGCTACACCTTC. Translation: CASARQANYGYTF.

With respect to this clone: Other DNA sequences in this specimen translate into the identical CDR3. The chain is built from TRBV29-1 and TRBJ2-3; D gene unclear. Trimming took 3 bases from V and 1 from J, leaving 11 bases between them. The length of the CDR3 is 14 residues. CDR1 is SQVTM and CDR2 is ANQGSEA in the germline V gene. The CDR3 DNA follows: TGCAGCGTTGAGAAGGGTCGCGGCACAGATACGCAGTATTTT. Translating it yields CSVEKGRGTDTQYF.

The CDR3 loop reads CASSPGQQNTEAFF. The DNA of the CDR3 is TGTGCCAGCTCACCGGGACAGCAGAACACTGAAGCTTTCTTT. The chain uses TRBV18 and TRBJ1-1, with 7 bases lining up with TRBD1. Germline V gene lookup returns CDR1 KGHSH and CDR2 LQKENI. V lost 3 bases, J lost 1 base, and 2 bases stayed unmatched. The CDR3 is made up of 14 amino acids.

This rearrangement joins TRBV29-1 to TRBJ1-1; 7 bases line up with TRBD1. CDR3 length: 16 amino acids. J gave up 0 bases and V 7 bases, and 14 bases lay outside the gene matches. From germline, CDR1 is SQVTM and CDR2 ANQGSEA. The DNA for the CDR3 is TGCAGCGCCGAAGACAGGGTCGGGACCATGAACACTGAAGCTTTCTTT. This codes for CSAEDRVGTMNTEAFF.

The chain carries TRBV30 and TRBJ1-4, with D possibly matching TRBD1 (5 bases). Germline-derived CDR1 and CDR2 are GTSNPN and SVGIG (reference sequence). The CDR3 spans 14 residues. V shed 2 bases and J shed 7 bases, with 14 bases lying between them. The CDR3, as DNA: TGTGCCTGGAGTTGGGGCCCCGAAAGTGAAAAACTGTTTTTT. As protein: CAWSWGPESEKLFF.